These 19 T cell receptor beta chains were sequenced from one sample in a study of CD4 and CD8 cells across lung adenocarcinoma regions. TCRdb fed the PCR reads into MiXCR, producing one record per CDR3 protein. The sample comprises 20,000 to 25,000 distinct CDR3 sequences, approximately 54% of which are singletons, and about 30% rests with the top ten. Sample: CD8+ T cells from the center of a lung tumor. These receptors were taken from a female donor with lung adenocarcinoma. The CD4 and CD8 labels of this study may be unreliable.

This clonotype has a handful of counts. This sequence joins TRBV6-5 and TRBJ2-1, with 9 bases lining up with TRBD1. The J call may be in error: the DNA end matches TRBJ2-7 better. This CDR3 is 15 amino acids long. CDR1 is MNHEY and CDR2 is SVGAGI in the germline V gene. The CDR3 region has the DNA TGTGCCAGCAGTTACTCACCGGGACAGGGATCCGAGCAGTACTTC. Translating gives CASSYSPGQGSEQYF.

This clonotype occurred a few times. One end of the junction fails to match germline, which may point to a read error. CDR3 amino acids: CASKGGQDPDTQYF. The CDR3 DNA follows: TGCGCGAGCAAGGGGGGGCAAGACCCAGATACCCAGTATTTT. The V call is TRBV10-1, the J call TRBJ2-3, with D tentatively TRBD2 (7 bases). There are 14 residues in the CDR3. Germline loops: CDR1 WNHNN, CDR2 SYGVQD (reference sequence).

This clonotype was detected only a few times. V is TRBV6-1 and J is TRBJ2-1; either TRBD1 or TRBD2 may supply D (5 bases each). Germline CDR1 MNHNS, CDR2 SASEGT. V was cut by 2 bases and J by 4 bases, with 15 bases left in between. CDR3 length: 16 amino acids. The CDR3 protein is CASSELGAGSYNEQFF. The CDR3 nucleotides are TGTGCCAGCAGTGAACTTGGGGCAGGGAGTTACAATGAGCAGTTCTTC.

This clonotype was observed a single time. The chain's CDR3 is CATNVPGQQNTQYF. CDR3 nucleotide sequence: TGTGCCACCAACGTCCCCGGACAGCAAAACACCCAGTACTTC. The chain uses TRBV10-3 and TRBJ2-4; D possibly corresponds to TRBD1 (6 bases). Trimming took 10 bases from V and 13 from J, leaving 26 bases between them. This CDR3 is 14 amino acids long. Germline values: CDR1 ENHRY, CDR2 SYGVKD.

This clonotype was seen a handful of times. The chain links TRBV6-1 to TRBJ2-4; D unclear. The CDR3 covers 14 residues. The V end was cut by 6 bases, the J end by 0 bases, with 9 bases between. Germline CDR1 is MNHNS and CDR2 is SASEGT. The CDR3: CASRPDLAKNIQYF. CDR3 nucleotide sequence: TGTGCCAGCAGACCAGACCTAGCCAAAAACATTCAGTACTTC.

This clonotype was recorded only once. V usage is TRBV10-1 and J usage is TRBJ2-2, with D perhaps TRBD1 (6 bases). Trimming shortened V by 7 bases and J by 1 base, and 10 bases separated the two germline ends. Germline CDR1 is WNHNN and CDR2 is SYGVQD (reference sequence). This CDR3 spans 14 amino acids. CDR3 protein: CASNPTGNTGELFF. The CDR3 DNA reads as TGCGCCAGCAACCCGACAGGGAACACCGGGGAGCTGTTTTTT.

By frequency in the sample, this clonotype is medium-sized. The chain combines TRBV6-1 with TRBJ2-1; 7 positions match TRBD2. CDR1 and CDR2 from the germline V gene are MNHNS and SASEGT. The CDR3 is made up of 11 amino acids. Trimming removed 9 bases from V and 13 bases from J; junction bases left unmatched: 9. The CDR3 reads CASRLAVLQFF. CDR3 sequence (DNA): TGTGCCAGTCGACTAGCCGTACTACAGTTCTTC.

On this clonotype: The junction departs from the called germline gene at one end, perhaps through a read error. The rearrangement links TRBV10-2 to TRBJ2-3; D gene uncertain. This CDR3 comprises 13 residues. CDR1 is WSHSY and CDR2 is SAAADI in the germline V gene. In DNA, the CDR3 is TGTGGCAGCGAGCCGGTGAGTACAAATGCGCAGTATTTT. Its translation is CGSEPVSTNAQYF.

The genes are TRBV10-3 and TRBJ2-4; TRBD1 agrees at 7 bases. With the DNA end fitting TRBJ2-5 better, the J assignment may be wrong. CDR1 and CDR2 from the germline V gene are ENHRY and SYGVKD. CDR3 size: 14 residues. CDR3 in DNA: TGTGCGGCGAACGGCCGGCGACAGGGAAAGACCCAGTACTTC. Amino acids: CAANGRRQGKTQYF.

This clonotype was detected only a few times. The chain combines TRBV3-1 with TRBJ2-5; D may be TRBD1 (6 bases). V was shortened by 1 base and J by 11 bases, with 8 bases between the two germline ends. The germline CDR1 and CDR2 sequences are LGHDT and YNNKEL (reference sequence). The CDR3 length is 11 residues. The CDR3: CASSQAGEQYF. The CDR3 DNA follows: TGTGCCAGCAGCCAAGCAGGGGAGCAGTACTTC.

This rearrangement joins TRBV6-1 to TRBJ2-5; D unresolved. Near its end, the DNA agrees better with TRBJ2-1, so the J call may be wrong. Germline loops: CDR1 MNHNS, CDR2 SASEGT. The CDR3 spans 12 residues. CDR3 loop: CASSLNYNEQFF. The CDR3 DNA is TGTGCCAGCAGCCTAAACTACAATGAGCAGTTCTTC.

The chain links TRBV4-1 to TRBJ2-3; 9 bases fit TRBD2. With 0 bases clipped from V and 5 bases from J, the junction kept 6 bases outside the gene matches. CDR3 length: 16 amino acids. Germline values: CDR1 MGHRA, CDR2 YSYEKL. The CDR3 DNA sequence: TGCGCCAGCAGCCAAGACGGGAGCGGGAGGTTAGATACGCAGTATTTT. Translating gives CASSQDGSGRLDTQYF.

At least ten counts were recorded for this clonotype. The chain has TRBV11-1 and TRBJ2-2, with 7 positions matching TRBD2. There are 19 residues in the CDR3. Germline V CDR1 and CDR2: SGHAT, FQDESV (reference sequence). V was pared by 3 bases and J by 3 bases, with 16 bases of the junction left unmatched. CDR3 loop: CASSLRRARVAGDTGELFF. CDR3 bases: TGTGCCAGCAGCTTGCGACGGGCCCGAGTTGCGGGAGACACCGGGGAGCTGTTTTTT.

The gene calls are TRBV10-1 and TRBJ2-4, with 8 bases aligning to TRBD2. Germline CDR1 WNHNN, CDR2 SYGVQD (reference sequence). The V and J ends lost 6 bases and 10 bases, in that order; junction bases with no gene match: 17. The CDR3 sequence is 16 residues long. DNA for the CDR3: TGCGCCAGCAGGGCCGGGGGGGGCGGTGACCAAGAGATTCAGTACTTC. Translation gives CASRAGGGGDQEIQYF.

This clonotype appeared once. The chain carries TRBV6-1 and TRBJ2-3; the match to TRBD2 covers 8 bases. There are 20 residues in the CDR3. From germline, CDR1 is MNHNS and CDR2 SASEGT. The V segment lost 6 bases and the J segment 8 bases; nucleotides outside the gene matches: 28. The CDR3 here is CASREPGLPPPPAGERTQYF. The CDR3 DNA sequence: TGTGCCAGCAGGGAGCCGGGCCTTCCCCCCCCCCCAGCGGGAGAGCGTACGCAGTATTTT.

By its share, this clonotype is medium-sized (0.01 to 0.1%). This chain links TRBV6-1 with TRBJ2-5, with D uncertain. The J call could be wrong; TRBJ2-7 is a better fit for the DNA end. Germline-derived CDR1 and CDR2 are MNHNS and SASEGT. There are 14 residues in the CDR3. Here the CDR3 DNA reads TGTGCCAGCAGTGCGGTTGACGGGCGTCACGAGCAGTACTTC. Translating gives CASSAVDGRHEQYF.

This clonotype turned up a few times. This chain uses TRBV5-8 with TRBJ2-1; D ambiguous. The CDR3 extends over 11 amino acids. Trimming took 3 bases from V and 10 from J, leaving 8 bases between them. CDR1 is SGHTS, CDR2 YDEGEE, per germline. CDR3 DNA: TGTGCCAGCAGCTCTGCCACAGAGCAGTTCTTC. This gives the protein CASSSATEQFF.

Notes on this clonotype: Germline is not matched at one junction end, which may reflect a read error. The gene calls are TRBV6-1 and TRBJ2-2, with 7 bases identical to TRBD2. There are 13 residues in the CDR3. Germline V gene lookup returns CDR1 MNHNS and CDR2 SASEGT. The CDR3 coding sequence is TGTGCCAGCAGTGGTGGGACCAGCGGGGCGCTGTTTTTT. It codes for CASSGGTSGALFF.

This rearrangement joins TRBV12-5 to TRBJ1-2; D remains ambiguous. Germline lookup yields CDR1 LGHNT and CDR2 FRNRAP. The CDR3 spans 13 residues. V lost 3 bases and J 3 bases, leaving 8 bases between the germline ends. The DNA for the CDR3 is TGTGCTAGTGGTTTACAGACGGACTATGGCTACACCTTC. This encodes CASGLQTDYGYTF.